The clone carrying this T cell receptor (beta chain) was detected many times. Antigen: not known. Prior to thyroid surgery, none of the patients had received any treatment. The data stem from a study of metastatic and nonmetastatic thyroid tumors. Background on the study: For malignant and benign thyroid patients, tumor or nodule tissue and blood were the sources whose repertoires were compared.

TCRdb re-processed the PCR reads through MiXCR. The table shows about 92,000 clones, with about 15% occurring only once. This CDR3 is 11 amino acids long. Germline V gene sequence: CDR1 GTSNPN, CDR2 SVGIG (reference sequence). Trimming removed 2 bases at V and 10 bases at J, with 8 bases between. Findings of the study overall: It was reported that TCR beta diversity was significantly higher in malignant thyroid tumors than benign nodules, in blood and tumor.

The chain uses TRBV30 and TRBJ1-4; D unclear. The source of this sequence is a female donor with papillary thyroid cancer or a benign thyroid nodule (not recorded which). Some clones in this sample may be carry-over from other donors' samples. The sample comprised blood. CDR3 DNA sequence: TGTGCCTGGAGTTCTCGGGGAAAACTGTTTTTT. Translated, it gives CAWSSRGKLFF. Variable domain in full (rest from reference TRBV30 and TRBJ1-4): SQTIHQWPATLVQPVGSPLSLECTVEGTSNPNLYWYRQAAGRGLQLLFYSVGIGQISSEVPQNLSASRPQDRQFILSSKKLLLSDSGFYLCAWSSRGKLFFGSGTQLSVL.